The 31 T cell receptor beta chains listed next were all sequenced from one sample in a study of blood T cell repertoires in COVID-19. TCRdb's copy holds only in-frame clones and misses some; the assay was immunoSEQ multiplex PCR. The table includes fewer than 200,000 clones, approximately 81% detected once. Source material: peripheral blood. These receptors came from an older woman with COVID-19, enrolled during active disease.

This rearrangement joins TRBV6-5 to TRBJ1-2; the D is unclear. The CDR3 extends over 15 amino acids. V was trimmed by 5 bases and J by 4 bases, leaving 17 bases between them. The germline CDR1 and CDR2 sequences are MNHEY and SVGAGI. The CDR3 DNA follows: TGTGCCAGCAGTAATACTCATTTTGGGAGCTATGGCTACACCTTC. Encoded protein: CASSNTHFGSYGYTF.

The V gene is TRBV15, the J gene TRBJ1-3; the D is unclear. Germline V gene data show CDR1 as LNHNV and CDR2 as YYDKDF (reference sequence). The CDR3 is made up of 15 amino acids. Between the trimmed V and J ends, which lost 5 bases and 3 bases, there was a span of 14 bases. DNA for the CDR3: TGTGCCACCAGCCCACGGCCGGGAAGTGGAAACACCATATATTTT. This sequence encodes CATSPRPGSGNTIYF.

The chain couples TRBV6-6 to TRBJ1-4, with D possibly being TRBD1 (5 bases). Germline V gene sequence: CDR1 MNHNY, CDR2 SVGAGI (reference sequence). Trimming left V 2 bases short and J 8 bases short, with 12 bases between. The length of the CDR3 is 14 residues. This CDR3 is CASSYAGKTEKLFF. DNA for the CDR3: TGTGCCAGCAGTTACGCAGGGAAAACCGAAAAACTGTTTTTT.

The rearrangement joins TRBV24-1 to TRBJ2-2, with 11 bases lining up with TRBD1. J was trimmed by 4 bases and V by 7 bases; bases with no gene match: 1. The CDR3 loop spans 14 amino acids. CDR1 KGHDR and CDR2 SFDVKD come from the germline V gene. The CDR3 spells CATRGQGGTGELFF. The CDR3 DNA follows: TGTGCCACCAGGGGACAGGGGGGCACCGGGGAGCTGTTTTTT.

The chain recombines TRBV19 with TRBJ1-2; 7 positions match TRBD1. This CDR3 has 14 amino acids. The V gene's germline CDR1 is LNHDA and CDR2 SQIVND (reference sequence). The V and J ends lost 3 bases and 5 bases, in that order; junction bases with no gene match: 6. The CDR3 is CASSIGGGPYGYTF. DNA for the CDR3: TGTGCCAGTAGTATCGGAGGGGGCCCATATGGCTACACCTTC. Drawing the rest from reference TRBV19 and TRBJ1-2, the complete variable domain is DGGITQSPKYLFRKEGQNVTLSCEQNLNHDAMYWYRQDPGQGLRLIYYSQIVNDFQKGDIAEGYSVSREKKESFPLTVTSAQKNPTAFYLCASSIGGGPYGYTFGSGTRLTVV.

The chain combines TRBV9 with TRBJ1-2, with D possibly TRBD1 on 5 matching bases. The CDR3 length is 16 residues. V was pared by 0 bases and J by 1 base, with 13 bases between. CDR1 SGDLS and CDR2 YYNGEE come from the germline V gene. As DNA, the CDR3 is TGTGCCAGCAGCGTAGGGGCCGGGGGTGGTAACTATGGCTACACCTTC. Amino acids: CASSVGAGGGNYGYTF.

A few counts support this clone. The chain couples TRBV11-3 to TRBJ1-1; 7 bases are a match to TRBD1. Unmatched junction bases numbered 3, after V lost 1 base and J lost 4 bases. The CDR3 loop spans 14 amino acids. Germline-derived CDR1 and CDR2 are SGHNT and YENEEA. CDR3: CASSLGQGGTEAFF. Written as DNA, the CDR3 is TGTGCCAGCAGCTTAGGACAGGGAGGCACTGAAGCTTTCTTT.

The V and J genes are TRBV29-1 and TRBJ2-2, with 11 bases aligning to TRBD2. V lost 5 bases and J lost 3; bases outside the gene matches: 5. CDR1 is SQVTM, CDR2 ANQGSEA, per germline. The CDR3 extends over 15 amino acids. CDR3 DNA: TGCAGCGTTACGCTAGCGGGGGGACACACCGGGGAGCTGTTTTTT. Residues: CSVTLAGGHTGELFF.

The sample holds one count of this clone. This rearrangement joins TRBV28 to TRBJ1-3; D not resolved. Trimming pared 7 bases from V and 2 bases from J, leaving 12 bases between. Germline CDR1 and CDR2: MDHEN and SYDVKM. The CDR3 has 14 amino acids. The CDR3 loop reads CASTPGGAGNTIYF. CDR3 bases: TGTGCCAGCACCCCGGGCGGGGCTGGAAACACCATATATTTT.

The chain recombines TRBV6-5 with TRBJ2-4; the match to TRBD1 covers 9 bases. CDR1 and CDR2 (germline): MNHEY, SVGAGI. The length of the CDR3 is 15 residues. V was pared by 6 bases and J by 7 bases, with 10 bases of the junction left unmatched. The CDR3 reads CASRPLTGTGNIQYF. Here the CDR3 DNA reads TGTGCCAGCAGGCCTCTAACCGGGACAGGGAACATTCAGTACTTC.

This clone was observed a few times. The chain links TRBV12-5 to TRBJ2-2; the match to TRBD2 covers 13 bases. J gave up 0 bases and V 2 bases, and 9 bases lay outside the gene matches. The V gene's germline CDR1 is LGHNT and CDR2 FRNRAP. The CDR3 consists of 20 residues. The CDR3 nucleotides are TGTGCTAGTGGTTTGCTCTCCGGACTAGCGGGAGTAGCGAACACCGGGGAGCTGTTTTTT. Residues: CASGLLSGLAGVANTGELFF.

The chain employs TRBV6-6 and TRBJ1-2; 9 bases are shared with TRBD1. This CDR3 comprises 16 residues. The germline V gene encodes CDR1 MNHNY and CDR2 SVGAGI (reference sequence). V was pared by 7 bases and J by 1 base, with 10 bases of the junction left unmatched. The CDR3 coding sequence is TGTGCCAGCACCCCAAGGACAGGGGCGATTAACTATGGCTACACCTTC. It specifies CASTPRTGAINYGYTF.

The chain is built from TRBV19 and TRBJ2-1, with TRBD2 matching 11 bases. J lost 5 bases, V lost 4 bases, and 10 bases had no gene match. The CDR3 sequence is 17 residues long. Germline V CDR1 and CDR2: LNHDA, SQIVND (reference sequence). CDR3 region: CASSTTRGTSGNNEQFF. Here the CDR3 DNA reads TGTGCCAGTAGTACCACACGAGGGACTAGCGGCAACAATGAGCAGTTCTTC.

The chain carries TRBV6-5 and TRBJ1-6, with a possible D match to TRBD1 (5 bases). CDR1 and CDR2 (germline): MNHEY, SVGAGI. V shed 5 bases and J shed 9 bases, with 14 bases lying between them. The CDR3 covers 14 residues. This chain's CDR3 is CASSSRAIGSPLHF. The CDR3 DNA follows: TGTGCCAGCAGTAGCAGGGCTATCGGTTCACCCCTCCACTTT.

The chain employs TRBV10-3 and TRBJ1-5, with 7 positions matching TRBD1. V was clipped by 6 bases and J by 0 bases; unmatched bases: 8. The CDR3 contains 16 residues. CDR1 is ENHRY, CDR2 SYGVKD, per germline. CDR3 nucleotide sequence: TGTGCCATCAGGAACCGGGACAGTTATAGCAATCAGCCCCAGCATTTT. It is translated as CAIRNRDSYSNQPQHF.

J is TRBJ2-7 and V is TRBV6-5; TRBD2 agrees at 9 bases. CDR3 length equals 15 residues. Trimming at V came to 7 bases and at J to 0 bases, leaving 7 bases not matched to a gene. CDR1 and CDR2 (germline): MNHEY, SVGAGI. The CDR3 region is CASMRLAASSYEQYV. DNA of the CDR3: TGTGCCAGCATGCGACTAGCGGCCAGCTCCTACGAGCAGTACGTC.

CDR3 nucleotide sequence: TGTGCCAGCAGTAGGACATCCCCAGAGACCCAGTACTTC. Protein product: CASSRTSPETQYF. The chain uses TRBV2 and TRBJ2-5, with a tentative D call TRBD1 (5 bases). Deletions cut 5 bases from V and 4 bases from J, with 11 bases between. Germline-derived CDR1 and CDR2 are SNHLY and FYNNEI. The CDR3 has 13 amino acids. Full variable domain (remainder filled in from reference TRBV2 and TRBJ2-5): EPEVTQTPSHQVTQMGQEVILRCVPISNHLYFYWYRQILGQKVEFLVSFYNNEISEKSEIFDDQFSVERPDGSNFTLKIRSTKLEDSAMYFCASSRTSPETQYFGPGTRLLVL.

J is TRBJ1-2 and V is TRBV5-1, with no clear D. Trimming removed 0 bases at V and 4 bases at J, with 16 bases between. CDR1 is SGHRS, CDR2 YFSETQ, per germline. The CDR3 is made up of 16 amino acids. CDR3 nucleotide sequence: TGCGCCAGCAGCTTGGAGGCCGTTAAGACTAGCTATGGCTACACCTTC. Translated: CASSLEAVKTSYGYTF.

The gene calls are TRBV4-2 and TRBJ2-6; D gene unclear. The CDR3 is 17 amino acids. From germline, CDR1 is LGHNA and CDR2 YNFKEQ. The V end lost 1 base, the J end lost 4 bases, and 14 bases lay between the germline ends. The CDR3 nucleotides are TGTGCCAGCAGCCAAGCTCAGTCACCAGGAGGGGCCAACGTCCTGACTTTC. Amino acid sequence: CASSQAQSPGGANVLTF.

This chain uses TRBV20-1 with TRBJ1-1, with TRBD1 identical over 9 bases. The germline V gene encodes CDR1 DFQATT and CDR2 SNEGSKA (reference sequence). Unmatched junction bases numbered 11, after V lost 3 bases and J lost 6 bases. This CDR3 region has 15 residues. CDR3 region: CSASRTGARVAEAFF. The CDR3 nucleotides read TGCAGTGCTAGTAGGACAGGGGCCAGGGTGGCTGAAGCTTTCTTT.

The rearrangement links TRBV11-2 to TRBJ1-2; D is perhaps TRBD1 (6 bases). CDR3 length: 17 residues. V shed 1 base and J shed 0 bases, with 15 bases lying between them. Germline V gene lookup returns CDR1 SGHAT and CDR2 FQNNGV. The CDR3 DNA reads as TGTGCCAGCAGCTTAGGGAGGGGGACTACGACTAACTATGGCTACACCTTC. The encoded protein is CASSLGRGTTTNYGYTF.

V usage is TRBV11-3 and J usage is TRBJ2-1; 9 bases map to TRBD1. This CDR3 region has 15 residues. V was clipped by 4 bases and J by 6 bases; unmatched bases: 7. CDR1 and CDR2 from the germline V gene are SGHNT and YENEEA. CDR3 protein: CASSSGQGRLNEQFF. Here the CDR3 DNA reads TGTGCCAGCAGCTCGGGACAGGGTAGGCTCAATGAGCAGTTCTTC.

The genes are TRBV18 and TRBJ1-1, with D possibly being TRBD1 (6 bases). Germline V gene sequence: CDR1 KGHSH, CDR2 LQKENI. With 3 bases removed from V and 3 bases from J, the gap between germline ends came to 20 bases. This CDR3 is 17 amino acids long. The CDR3 loop reads CASSPQKTGSGHTEAFF. The CDR3 coding sequence is TGTGCCAGCTCACCCCAAAAGACAGGATCCGGACACACTGAAGCTTTCTTT.

The chain employs TRBV28 and TRBJ1-4; 7 nucleotides match TRBD1. Losses at the gene ends were 2 bases for V and 5 bases for J; bases not matched to a gene: 5. The CDR3 loop spans 15 amino acids. Germline CDR1 reads MDHEN; CDR2 reads SYDVKM. This CDR3 is CASSLPGTANEKLFF. Written as DNA, the CDR3 is TGTGCCAGCAGTTTACCCGGGACAGCGAATGAAAAACTGTTTTTT.

The chain couples TRBV19 to TRBJ1-2, with 7 bases matching TRBD1. Germline V gene sequence: CDR1 LNHDA, CDR2 SQIVND (reference sequence). V lost 6 bases and J lost 3; bases outside the gene matches: 13. The CDR3 runs to 16 residues. The CDR3 spells CASSSLYRDRDYGYTF. In nucleotides, the CDR3 is TGTGCCAGTAGCTCCTTATACCGGGACAGAGACTATGGCTACACCTTC.

The J gene is TRBJ1-1, the V gene TRBV7-8; tentatively, D is TRBD1 (6 bases). The V gene lost 3 bases and the J gene lost 4 bases, with 12 bases spanning the gap. The germline CDR1 and CDR2 sequences are SGHVS and FQNEAQ. CDR3 length: 14 amino acids. Here the CDR3 reads CASSFTGWVTEAFF. Here the CDR3 DNA reads TGTGCCAGCAGCTTTACAGGGTGGGTCACTGAAGCTTTCTTT.

The genes are TRBV5-5 and TRBJ2-7, with 7 nucleotides matching TRBD1. The V and J ends lost 6 bases and 5 bases, in that order; junction bases with no gene match: 2. Germline V gene lookup returns CDR1 SGHKS and CDR2 YYEKEE (reference sequence). This CDR3 region has 11 residues. The CDR3 region is CASNTGDEQYV. CDR3 nucleotides: TGTGCCAGCAACACAGGGGACGAGCAGTACGTC.

The chain links TRBV11-3 to TRBJ2-3; 14 nucleotides agree with TRBD2. The germline V gene has CDR1 SGHNT and CDR2 YENEEA. CDR3 length: 14 amino acids. J gave up 8 bases and V 5 bases, and 3 bases lay outside the gene matches. CDR3 nucleotides: TGTGCCAGCAGCCCGGGACTAGCGGGAGCTACGCAGTATTTT. Its protein is CASSPGLAGATQYF.

The chain links TRBV14 to TRBJ1-4; no firm D call. Germline values: CDR1 SGHDN, CDR2 FVKESK. The CDR3 consists of 15 residues. Between the trimmed V and J ends, which lost 4 bases and 8 bases, there was a span of 17 bases. For the CDR3, the DNA is TGTGCCAGCAGCCCAAAAGGACGGACTGGCGAAAAACTGTTTTTT. This codes for CASSPKGRTGEKLFF.

Worth noting for this clone: Other nucleotide sequences from this sample produce the same CDR3. The rearrangement uses TRBV18 and TRBJ1-5; 9 bases match TRBD1. The V gene end was trimmed by 3 bases and the J gene end by 4 bases; junction bases not matched to a gene: 7. Looked up from germline, CDR1 is KGHSH and CDR2 is LQKENI. This CDR3 spans 16 amino acids. CDR3 protein: CASSPPGQGGNQPQHF. The CDR3 nucleotides read TGTGCCAGCTCACCCCCGGGACAGGGTGGTAATCAGCCCCAGCATTTT.

This chain connects TRBV2 to TRBJ1-1; no reliable D call. This CDR3 comprises 12 residues. Germline CDR1 is SNHLY and CDR2 is FYNNEI. The V and J ends lost 4 bases and 0 bases respectively, with 3 bases between them. CDR3 in DNA: TGTGCCAGCAGTGTCATGAACACTGAAGCTTTCTTT. Its protein product is CASSVMNTEAFF.